The next 25 T cell receptor beta chains were all read from a single sample in a study of T cells in localized non-small cell lung cancer. Clones were read by immunoSEQ multiplex PCR, and TCRdb kept only the in-frame ones, dropping some. The table has around 130,000 clones, 89% seen once. The input for sequencing was peripheral blood, taken before any cancer treatment. The source is a female donor at least 60 years old with stage I lung adenocarcinoma.

The rearrangement uses TRBV7-2 and TRBJ2-1, with 12 positions matching TRBD2. The V and J ends lost 1 base and 7 bases, in that order; junction bases with no gene match: 8. Germline-derived CDR1 and CDR2 are SGHTA and FQGNSA. This CDR3 region has 17 residues. CDR3 in DNA: TGTGCCAGCAGCTTAGATACTAGCGGGAGGTTTGATAATGAGCAGTTCTTC. Protein: CASSLDTSGRFDNEQFF.

This chain joins TRBV9 and TRBJ2-7; D is possibly TRBD2 (6 bases). Per the germline V gene, CDR1 is SGDLS and CDR2 is YYNGEE. Trimming took 0 bases from V and 2 from J, leaving 9 bases between them. The length of the CDR3 is 14 residues. This CDR3 reads CASSVGPSAYEQYF. Written as DNA, the CDR3 is TGTGCCAGCAGCGTAGGCCCTAGCGCCTACGAGCAGTACTTC.

The chain links TRBV9 to TRBJ2-2, with a weak D call TRBD1 (5 bases). Per germline, CDR1 SGDLS and CDR2 YYNGEE. The CDR3 spans 15 residues. V was shortened by 1 base and J by 5 bases, with 12 bases between the two germline ends. This CDR3 is CASSVTQGLTGELFF. The CDR3 nucleotides are TGTGCCAGCAGCGTAACGCAGGGTTTAACCGGGGAGCTGTTTTTT. Combining the CDR3 with reference TRBV9 and TRBJ2-2 gives the whole variable domain DSGVTQTPKHLITATGQRVTLRCSPRSGDLSVYWYQQSLDQGLQFLIQYYNGEERAKGNILERFSAQQFPDLHSELNLSSLELGDSALYFCASSVTQGLTGELFFGEGSRLTVL.

The chain uses TRBV9 and TRBJ2-7, with D perhaps matching TRBD1 (7 bases). V lost 3 bases and J lost 7, with 17 bases in between. There are 14 residues in the CDR3. Germline V gene data show CDR1 as SGDLS and CDR2 as YYNGEE. The CDR3 is CASSAGDRPMEQYF. Here the CDR3 DNA reads TGTGCCAGCAGCGCGGGGGACAGACCGATGGAGCAGTACTTC.

The CDR3 loop reads CAWTGRETQYF. In DNA, the CDR3 is TGTGCCTGGACAGGCCGGGAGACCCAGTACTTC. The chain employs TRBV30 and TRBJ2-5; D is undetermined. This CDR3 contains 11 residues. The V gene lost 4 bases and the J gene lost 5 bases, with 8 bases spanning the gap. Germline CDR1 reads GTSNPN; CDR2 reads SVGIG (reference sequence).

The chain uses TRBV7-9 and TRBJ1-2; possibly TRBD1 for D (5 bases). Germline CDR1 and CDR2: SEHNR and FQNEAQ (reference sequence). The CDR3 is 14 residues long. The ends were cut back, 3 bases at V and 3 bases at J, with 11 bases in the middle. CDR3 sequence (DNA): TGTGCCAGCAGCTTTTCAGGGCAGGACTATGGCTACACCTTC. This codes for CASSFSGQDYGYTF.

Notes on this clone: The DNA is omitted, as the CDR3 cannot be located on it reliably, and the CDR3 follows TCRdb's listing. The chain couples TRBV6-1 to TRBJ2-7. Germline V gene data show CDR1 as MNHNS and CDR2 as SASEGT. The CDR3 is 12 amino acids long, termini counted. The CDR3 is CATLETSGRVYF.

J is TRBJ2-7 and V is TRBV29-1, with TRBD1 matching over 7 bases. J was trimmed by 7 bases and V by 3 bases; bases with no gene match: 3. This CDR3 is built from 11 residues. CDR1 is SQVTM, CDR2 ANQGSEA, per germline. The CDR3 coding sequence is TGCAGCGTTGATTTCAGGGGGGAGCAGTACTTC. Protein product: CSVDFRGEQYF.

This chain connects TRBV29-1 to TRBJ2-1; D remains ambiguous. This CDR3 has 14 residues. The V gene lost 0 bases and the J gene lost 4 bases, with 10 bases spanning the gap. The V gene's germline CDR1 is SQVTM and CDR2 ANQGSEA. The CDR3 nucleotides are TGCAGCGTTGAAGATCTAGGCGATTACAATGAGCAGTTCTTC. It is translated as CSVEDLGDYNEQFF.

The rearrangement uses TRBV5-1 and TRBJ1-2; 7 nucleotides align to TRBD1. Germline CDR1 and CDR2: SGHRS and YFSETQ. The ends lost 2 bases at V and 8 bases at J; junction bases unmatched: 6. The length of the CDR3 is 13 residues. CDR3 DNA sequence: TGCGCCAGCAGCTTCCCGGGACAGCGGGGCTACACCTTC. This sequence encodes CASSFPGQRGYTF.

The chain carries TRBV29-1 and TRBJ1-2; no clear D. The CDR3 is 11 residues long. CDR1 and CDR2 from the germline V gene are SQVTM and ANQGSEA. Trimming took 3 bases from V and 8 from J, leaving 10 bases between them. CDR3 loop: CSVEMGNGYTF. The CDR3 DNA sequence: TGCAGCGTTGAGATGGGAAACGGCTACACCTTC.

This clone was counted once. This same CDR3 is encoded by further DNA sequences in the sample. The chain has TRBV5-1 and TRBJ2-7; D assignment may be TRBD1 or TRBD2 (5 bases each). CDR3 size: 15 residues. Germline loops: CDR1 SGHRS, CDR2 YFSETQ. Trimming left V 1 base short and J 1 base short, with 12 bases between. This CDR3 is CASSLLGTASYEQYF. CDR3 DNA: TGCGCCAGCAGCTTGCTGGGGACGGCGTCCTACGAGCAGTACTTC.

The genes are TRBV6-1 and TRBJ1-3; TRBD1 matches 7 bases. The CDR3 sequence is 13 residues long. From germline, CDR1 is MNHNS and CDR2 SASEGT. The junction had 4 bases not matched to a gene; V was cut back by 7 bases and J by 4 bases. The CDR3 loop reads CASTETGGNTIYF. CDR3 nucleotide sequence: TGTGCCAGCACCGAGACAGGGGGAAACACCATATATTTT.

The rearrangement joins TRBV6-5 to TRBJ2-3; D unclear. With 5 bases removed from V and 4 bases from J, the gap between germline ends came to 7 bases. The CDR3 length is 12 residues. Germline assignment: CDR1 MNHEY and CDR2 SVGAGI. The CDR3 region has the DNA TGTGCCAGCAGTAATTTCGCAGATACGCAGTATTTT. This gives the protein CASSNFADTQYF.

This clone was detected only once. The V gene is TRBV11-2, the J gene TRBJ1-5, with D unclear. V shed 2 bases and J shed 6 bases, with 8 bases lying between them. The CDR3 length is 13 residues. Germline V gene data show CDR1 as SGHAT and CDR2 as FQNNGV. DNA of the CDR3: TGTGCCAGCAGCTTATCGTTTGCTCAGCCCCAGCATTTT. It specifies CASSLSFAQPQHF.

V and J are TRBV2 and TRBJ1-4; the D gene is possibly TRBD1 (6 bases). V gave up 2 bases and J gave up 8 bases, with 15 bases separating them. This CDR3 contains 15 residues. Germline-derived CDR1 and CDR2 are SNHLY and FYNNEI. The CDR3 loop reads CASSEYLGAGEKLFF. Written as DNA, the CDR3 is TGTGCCAGCAGTGAATATTTGGGGGCAGGAGAAAAACTGTTTTTT. The entire variable domain, with the rest obtained from reference TRBV2 and TRBJ1-4, is as follows: EPEVTQTPSHQVTQMGQEVILRCVPISNHLYFYWYRQILGQKVEFLVSFYNNEISEKSEIFDDQFSVERPDGSNFTLKIRSTKLEDSAMYFCASSEYLGAGEKLFFGSGTQLSVL.

This chain connects TRBV29-1 to TRBJ2-1; D remains unclear. Trimming stripped 4 bases from V and 9 bases from J, with 7 bases between. The CDR3 is made up of 10 amino acids. Germline CDR1 and CDR2: SQVTM and ANQGSEA. This chain's CDR3 is CSVGPGEQFF. CDR3 nucleotide sequence: TGCAGCGTTGGTCCCGGTGAGCAGTTCTTC.

The chain carries TRBV7-8 and TRBJ2-7; no clear D gene. Germline CDR1 is SGHVS and CDR2 is FQNEAQ. There are 10 residues in the CDR3. V shed 1 base and J shed 9 bases, with 4 bases lying between them. The DNA of the CDR3 is TGTGCCAGCAGCTTAGAAGTGCAGTACTTC. Translated: CASSLEVQYF.

The gene calls are TRBV7-3 and TRBJ1-1, with D perhaps TRBD1 (5 bases). The germline CDR1 and CDR2 sequences are SGHTA and FQGTGA. V was trimmed by 5 bases and J by 6 bases, leaving 16 bases between them. CDR3 length: 14 amino acids. CDR3 amino acids: CASSPQAGFAEAFF. CDR3 nucleotide sequence: TGTGCCAGCAGCCCACAGGCAGGGTTCGCTGAAGCTTTCTTT.

The chain couples TRBV5-1 to TRBJ2-1, with TRBD1 as a possible D gene (5 bases). Trimming removed 1 base from V and 5 bases from J, with 13 bases in between. The CDR3 has 15 residues. Looked up from germline, CDR1 is SGHRS and CDR2 is YFSETQ. This chain's CDR3 is CASSLLQGSHNEQFF. In DNA form, the CDR3 reads TGCGCCAGCAGCTTGCTGCAGGGAAGTCACAATGAGCAGTTCTTC.

The chain combines TRBV10-1 with TRBJ2-1; tentative D call: TRBD2 (5 bases). The CDR3 has 14 amino acids. V lost 8 bases, J lost 4 bases, and 15 bases lay in between. CDR1 is WNHNN, CDR2 SYGVQD, per germline (reference sequence). The CDR3 here is CASRPNGEYNEQFF. The CDR3 DNA sequence: TGCGCCAGCCGCCCCAATGGGGAGTACAATGAGCAGTTCTTC.

V usage is TRBV5-1 and J usage is TRBJ2-2; 9 nucleotides agree with TRBD2. CDR1 and CDR2 (germline): SGHRS, YFSETQ. The CDR3 is made up of 17 amino acids. V lost 2 bases and J lost 6; bases outside the gene matches: 11. The CDR3: CASSFLAGTAGSGELFF. For the CDR3, the DNA is TGCGCCAGCAGCTTCCTAGCGGGAACCGCCGGGTCCGGGGAGCTGTTTTTT. Looking up the rest from reference TRBV5-1 and TRBJ2-2 gives the full variable domain: KAGVTQTPRYLIKTRGQQVTLSCSPISGHRSVSWYQQTPGQGLQFLFEYFSETQRNKGNFPGRFSGRQFSNSRSEMNVSTLELGDSALYLCASSFLAGTAGSGELFFGEGSRLTVL.

This chain links TRBV18 with TRBJ2-5; no clear D. Per germline, CDR1 KGHSH and CDR2 LQKENI. V was trimmed by 1 base and J by 3 bases, leaving 3 bases between them. The CDR3 runs 12 residues. The CDR3 sequence: CASSPREETQYF. The CDR3 DNA reads TGTGCCAGCTCACCACGTGAAGAGACCCAGTACTTC.

The chain joins TRBV28 to TRBJ1-2; D gene uncertain. The germline V gene encodes CDR1 MDHEN and CDR2 SYDVKM. The CDR3 sequence is 11 residues long. Trimming stripped 5 bases from V and 4 bases from J, with 5 bases between. CDR3 sequence (DNA): TGTGCCAGCAGTGGGATCTATGGCTACACCTTC. Encoded protein: CASSGIYGYTF.

The chain combines TRBV7-9 with TRBJ2-3; D remains unclear. With 5 bases removed from V and 2 bases from J, the gap between germline ends came to 17 bases. Germline V CDR1 and CDR2: SEHNR, FQNEAQ (reference sequence). This CDR3 has 16 amino acids. DNA for the CDR3: TGTGCCAGCAGCGCCTACCCCCGGGCAAACACAGATACGCAGTATTTT. This encodes CASSAYPRANTDTQYF.